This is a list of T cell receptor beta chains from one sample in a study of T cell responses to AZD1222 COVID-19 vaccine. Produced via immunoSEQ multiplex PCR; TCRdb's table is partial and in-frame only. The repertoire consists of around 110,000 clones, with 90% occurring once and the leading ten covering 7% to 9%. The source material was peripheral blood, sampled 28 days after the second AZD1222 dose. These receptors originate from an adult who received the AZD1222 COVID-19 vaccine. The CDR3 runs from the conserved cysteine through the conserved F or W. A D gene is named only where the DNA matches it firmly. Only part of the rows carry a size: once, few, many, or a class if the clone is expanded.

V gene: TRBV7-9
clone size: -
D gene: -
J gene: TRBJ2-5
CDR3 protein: CASSLAGSFAETQYF
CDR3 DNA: TGTGCCAGCAGCTTAGCGGGAAGTTTTGCAGAGACCCAGTACTTC

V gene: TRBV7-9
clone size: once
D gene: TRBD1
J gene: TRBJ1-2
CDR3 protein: CASSLEGQLKTGGYTF
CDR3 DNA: TGTGCCAGCAGCTTAGAGGGACAGTTGAAAACGGGTGGCTACACCTTC

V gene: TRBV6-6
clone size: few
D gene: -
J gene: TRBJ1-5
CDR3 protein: CASSYSDRQPQHF
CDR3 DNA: TGTGCCAGCAGTTACTCCGACCGTCAGCCCCAGCATTTT

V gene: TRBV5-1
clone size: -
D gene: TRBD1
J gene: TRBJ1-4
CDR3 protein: CASSLASTGSNEKLFF
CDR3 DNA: TGCGCCAGCAGCTTGGCCTCGACAGGGTCTAATGAAAAACTGTTTTTT

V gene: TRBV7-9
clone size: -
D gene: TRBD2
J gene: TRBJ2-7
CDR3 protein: CASSPWGGDYEQYF
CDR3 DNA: TGTGCCAGCAGCCCCTGGGGGGGGGACTACGAGCAGTACTTC

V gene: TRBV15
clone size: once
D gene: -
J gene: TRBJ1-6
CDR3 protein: CATSRGNYNSPLHF
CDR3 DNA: TGTGCCACCAGCAGGGGCAACTATAATTCACCCCTCCACTTT

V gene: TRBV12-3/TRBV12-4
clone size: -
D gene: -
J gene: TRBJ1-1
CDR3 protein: CASSFQGSEAFF
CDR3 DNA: TGTGCCAGCAGTTTTCAGGGGTCGGAAGCTTTCTTT

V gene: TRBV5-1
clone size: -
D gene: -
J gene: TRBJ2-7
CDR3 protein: CASSTGTTYEQYF
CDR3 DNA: TGCGCCAGCAGCACGGGCACAACCTACGAGCAGTACTTC

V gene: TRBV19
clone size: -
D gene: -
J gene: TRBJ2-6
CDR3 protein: CASSLGANVLTF
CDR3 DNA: TGTGCCAGTTCGCTCGGGGCCAACGTCCTGACTTTC

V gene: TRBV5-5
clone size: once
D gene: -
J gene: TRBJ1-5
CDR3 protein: CASSWGGGAYQPQHF
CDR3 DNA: TGTGCCAGCAGCTGGGGCGGGGGGGCGTATCAGCCCCAGCATTTT

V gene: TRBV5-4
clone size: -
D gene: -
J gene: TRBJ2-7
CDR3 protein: CASSFAGAYEQYF
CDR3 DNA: TGTGCCAGCAGCTTTGCAGGGGCCTACGAGCAGTACTTC

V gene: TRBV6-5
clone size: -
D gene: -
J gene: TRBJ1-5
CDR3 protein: CASSYSKGNQPQHF
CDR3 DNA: TGTGCCAGCAGTTACAGCAAGGGGAATCAGCCCCAGCATTTT

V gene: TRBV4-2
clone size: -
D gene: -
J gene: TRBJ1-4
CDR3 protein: CASSQDSHEKLFF
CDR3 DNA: TGTGCCAGCAGCCAAGATTCCCATGAAAAACTGTTTTTT

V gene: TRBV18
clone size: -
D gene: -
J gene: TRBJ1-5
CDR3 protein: CASSPRRGLLSNQPQHF
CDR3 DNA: TGTGCCAGCTCACCCCGGAGGGGCCTTTTGAGCAATCAGCCCCAGCATTTT

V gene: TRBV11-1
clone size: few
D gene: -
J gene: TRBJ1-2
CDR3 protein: CASSPGSFGGYTF
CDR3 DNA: TGTGCCAGCAGCCCGGGGAGTTTTGGTGGCTACACCTTC

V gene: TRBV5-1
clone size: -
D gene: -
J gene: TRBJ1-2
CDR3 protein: CASSLEAGFNYGYTF
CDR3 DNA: TGCGCCAGCAGCTTGGAGGCAGGATTCAACTATGGCTACACCTTC

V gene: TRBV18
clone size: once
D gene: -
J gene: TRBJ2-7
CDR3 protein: CASSPPQGEPYEQYF
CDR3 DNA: TGTGCCAGCTCACCACCACAAGGCGAACCCTACGAGCAGTACTTC

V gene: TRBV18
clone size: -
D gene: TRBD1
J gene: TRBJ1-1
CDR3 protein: CASSPISGTGQFMNTEAFF
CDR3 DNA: TGTGCCAGCTCACCGATTTCCGGGACAGGGCAATTTATGAACACTGAAGCTTTCTTT

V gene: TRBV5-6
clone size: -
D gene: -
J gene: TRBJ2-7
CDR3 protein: CASSLGRSSYEQYF
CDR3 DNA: TGTGCCAGCAGCTTGGGACGGAGCTCCTACGAGCAGTACTTC

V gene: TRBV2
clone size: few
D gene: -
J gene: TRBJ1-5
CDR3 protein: CATSDGGTSNQPQHF
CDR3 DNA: TGTGCCACAAGTGATGGGGGTACGAGCAATCAGCCCCAGCATTTT

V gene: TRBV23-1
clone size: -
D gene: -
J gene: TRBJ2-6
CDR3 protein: CASSQFYHGDSGANVLTF
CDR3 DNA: TGCGCCAGCAGTCAATTCTATCATGGGGATTCTGGGGCCAACGTCCTGACTTTC

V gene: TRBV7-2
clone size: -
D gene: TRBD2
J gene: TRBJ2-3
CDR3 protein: CASISPAGVATDTQYF
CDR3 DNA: TGTGCCAGCATATCTCCGGCGGGGGTGGCCACAGATACGCAGTATTTT

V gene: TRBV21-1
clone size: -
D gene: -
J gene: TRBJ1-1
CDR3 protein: CASSKVQVWAFF
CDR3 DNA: TGTGCCAGCAGCAAAGTTCAGGTTTGGGCTTTCTTT

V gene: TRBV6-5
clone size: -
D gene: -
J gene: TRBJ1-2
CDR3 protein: CASSSVRNYGYTF
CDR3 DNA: TGTGCCAGCAGCTCGGTCAGAAACTATGGCTACACCTTC

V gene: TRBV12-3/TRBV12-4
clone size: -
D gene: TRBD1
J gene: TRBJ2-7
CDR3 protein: CASSTGLGEQYF
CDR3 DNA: TGTGCCAGCTCGACAGGGTTGGGGGAGCAGTACTTC

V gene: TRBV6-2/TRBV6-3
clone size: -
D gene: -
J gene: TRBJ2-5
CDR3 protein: CASSRGSGFTTQETQYF
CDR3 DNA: TGTGCCAGCAGTCGGGGTTCGGGGTTTACCACTCAAGAGACCCAGTACTTC